These 13 T cell receptor beta chains originate from one sample sequenced in a study of identical twins. TCRdb re-called the 5' RACE reads with MiXCR, one entry per CDR3 protein. Among some 1,600,000 distinct CDR3 sequences listed, more than 30% were seen once. The sequenced sample consisted of cord blood. These receptors were taken from a newborn girl in good health.

The chain couples TRBV5-1 to TRBJ2-1; TRBD1 agrees at 7 bases. The CDR3 is 11 amino acids. Germline CDR1 reads SGHRS; CDR2 reads YFSETQ. V was pared by 2 bases and J by 14 bases, with 4 bases of the junction left unmatched. For the CDR3, the DNA is TGCGCCAGCAGCTTTGACAGGGTTAAGTTCTTC. It codes for CASSFDRVKFF.

This clonotype has only a few counts. This chain connects TRBV5-1 to TRBJ2-7; 9 bases fit TRBD1. Germline assignment: CDR1 SGHRS and CDR2 YFSETQ. CDR3 length: 13 amino acids. The junction had 7 bases not matched to a gene; V was cut back by 5 bases and J by 7 bases. The DNA of the CDR3 is TGCGCCAGCAGGAACAGGGGGCGCAATGAGCAGTACTTC. As protein: CASRNRGRNEQYF.

The chain employs TRBV5-1 and TRBJ1-5; D is perhaps TRBD1 (5 bases). The germline CDR1 and CDR2 sequences are SGHRS and YFSETQ. The CDR3 is 14 amino acids. V dropped 7 bases and J dropped 7 bases, with 18 bases sitting between them. The CDR3 nucleotides are TGCGCCAGCGGGAAGGAACAGGCAAAACAGCCCCAGCATTTT. Protein product: CASGKEQAKQPQHF. The whole variable domain, remainder taken from reference TRBV5-1 and TRBJ1-5, is KAGVTQTPRYLIKTRGQQVTLSCSPISGHRSVSWYQQTPGQGLQFLFEYFSETQRNKGNFPGRFSGRQFSNSRSEMNVSTLELGDSALYLCASGKEQAKQPQHFGDGTRLSIL.

This clonotype has only a few counts. This chain joins TRBV4-1 and TRBJ2-3, with 14 bases aligning to TRBD2. Germline loops: CDR1 MGHRA, CDR2 YSYEKL. This CDR3 region has 19 residues. V shed 10 bases and J 2 bases; nucleotides not matched to a gene: 17. This CDR3 reads CATTPSEPGLAGDTDTQYF. CDR3 DNA sequence: TGCGCCACCACCCCAAGTGAACCGGGACTAGCGGGGGACACAGATACGCAGTATTTT.

V is TRBV28 and J is TRBJ2-5; D remains unclear. The V end was cut by 2 bases, the J end by 9 bases, with 13 bases between. The CDR3 covers 13 residues. Germline CDR1 MDHEN, CDR2 SYDVKM. The CDR3 DNA follows: TGTGCCAGCAGTTTACGCATACTCCCCGCCCAGTACTTC. The encoded protein is CASSLRILPAQYF.

This clonotype showed up just once. Sequence at one end of the junction differs from germline and may be a read error. This chain connects TRBV27 to TRBJ2-1; D possibly corresponds to TRBD2 (5 bases). The length of the CDR3 is 13 residues. Germline lookup yields CDR1 MNHEY and CDR2 SMNVEV (reference sequence). The CDR3 protein is CASSARTYSEQFF. CDR3 sequence (DNA): TGTGCCAGCAGTGCCCGGACTTACAGTGAGCAGTTCTTC.

The J gene is TRBJ1-5, the V gene TRBV2; 7 bases match TRBD1. The junction had 8 bases not matched to a gene; V was cut back by 6 bases and J by 6 bases. The CDR3 runs to 14 residues. Germline CDR1 is SNHLY and CDR2 is FYNNEI. CDR3 residues: CASRRDSEGQPQHF. CDR3 in DNA: TGTGCCAGCAGGAGGGACAGTGAGGGTCAGCCCCAGCATTTT.

The chain is built from TRBV7-2 and TRBJ2-4; no clear D gene. The germline V gene encodes CDR1 SGHTA and CDR2 FQGNSA. CDR3 length: 13 residues. V was trimmed by 1 base and J by 2 bases, leaving 3 bases between them. The CDR3 reads CASSLESKNIQYF. The CDR3 nucleotides are TGTGCCAGCAGCTTAGAGTCCAAAAACATTCAGTACTTC.

This clonotype has only a few counts. This sequence joins TRBV12-3 or TRBV12-4 and TRBJ1-2; D may be TRBD1 (6 bases). The CDR3 runs 16 residues. Trimming removed 5 bases at V and 7 bases at J, with 23 bases between. The CDR3 is CASSPAGGGGSSGYTF. The CDR3 DNA follows: TGTGCCAGCAGTCCTGCCGGTGGAGGGGGGTCTAGTGGCTACACCTTC.

The table lists this clonotype with a few counts. The V call is TRBV20-1, the J call TRBJ2-1; D remains ambiguous. Germline CDR1 is DFQATT and CDR2 is SNEGSKA (reference sequence). The CDR3 is 14 amino acids. The V end was cut by 5 bases, the J end by 0 bases, with 11 bases between. CDR3 nucleotide sequence: TGCAGTGCTCCTTCACGCTCCTCCTACAATGAGCAGTTCTTC. Translating gives CSAPSRSSYNEQFF.

This clonotype was observed at least ten times. The chain uses TRBV29-1 and TRBJ2-1; D is unclear. CDR3 length: 13 amino acids. Trimming took off 4 bases at V and 8 bases at J, with 15 bases between the two ends. CDR1 SQVTM and CDR2 ANQGSEA come from the germline V gene. The CDR3 here is CSVGLGLEYEQFF. CDR3 DNA: TGCAGCGTTGGCCTTGGGCTGGAGTATGAGCAGTTCTTC.

The J gene is TRBJ2-3, the V gene TRBV10-3; 9 bases line up with TRBD1. CDR1 is ENHRY, CDR2 SYGVKD, per germline. V gave up 6 bases and J gave up 0 bases; unmatched junction bases: 7. This CDR3 spans 16 amino acids. The chain's CDR3 is CAISEIQGASTDTQYF. The DNA for the CDR3 is TGTGCCATCAGCGAGATACAGGGGGCTAGCACAGATACGCAGTATTTT.

This CDR3 is CASSYSGTSSEQYF. CDR3 DNA sequence: TGTGCCAGCAGTTACTCGGGGACTAGCAGCGAGCAGTACTTC. The chain couples TRBV6-6 to TRBJ2-7, with 9 bases matching TRBD2. Germline V gene data show CDR1 as MNHNY and CDR2 as SVGAGI (reference sequence). V lost 0 bases and J lost 6; bases outside the gene matches: 3. CDR3 size: 14 residues.